The rows below give T cell receptor beta chains drawn from one sample of a study of blood T cell repertoires in COVID-19. Profiling relied on immunoSEQ multiplex PCR, and the TCRdb table lists in-frame clones only, not all of them. The sample holds 90,000 to 130,000 clones, about 88% seen once. Source material: peripheral blood. The receptor source for this set is a woman between 50 and 59 years old with acute or convalescent COVID-19. Both conserved end residues are part of each CDR3. A D gene is named only where the DNA matches it firmly. Not every row has a clone size; where given, it reads once, few, many or a size class.

TRBV7-9	TRBD2	TRBJ2-7	.	CASTEGGGSRREQYF	TGTGCCAGCACCGAAGGAGGCGGGAGTCGTCGGGAGCAGTACTTC
TRBV5-6	.	TRBJ2-5	.	CASSKGAGQTQYF	TGTGCCAGCAGCAAAGGGGCGGGGCAGACCCAGTACTTC
TRBV7-5	.	TRBJ1-5	few	CVRPRGNQPQHF	TGTGTCAGACCTCGGGGCAATCAGCCCCAGCATTTT
TRBV2	TRBD1	TRBJ2-7	once	CASGGQAYEQYF	TGTGCCAGCGGGGGACAGGCCTACGAGCAGTACTTC
TRBV5-1	.	TRBJ2-5	.	CASSLGASQETQYF	TGCGCCAGCAGCCTGGGGGCCAGCCAAGAGACCCAGTACTTC
TRBV6-5	TRBD1	TRBJ1-2	.	CASSSTGGRGYTF	TGTGCCAGCAGTTCCACAGGGGGCCGGGGCTACACCTTC
TRBV29-1	.	TRBJ2-1	.	CSVQGTNNEQFF	TGCAGCGTTCAGGGGACCAACAATGAGCAGTTCTTC
TRBV19	.	TRBJ1-3	.	CASRPSENTIYF	TGTGCCAGTAGGCCGAGCGAAAACACCATATATTTT
TRBV7-2	TRBD1	TRBJ2-1	.	CASSTGQGAPHEQFF	TGTGCCAGCAGCACCGGACAGGGGGCGCCCCATGAGCAGTTCTTC
TRBV5-1	TRBD2	TRBJ2-1	.	CASSPGLAGVFEQFF	TGCGCCAGCAGTCCTGGACTAGCGGGAGTGTTTGAGCAGTTCTTC
TRBV24-1	TRBD2	TRBJ2-5	.	CATSDLKRGETQYF	TGTGCCACCAGTGATTTGAAGCGGGGAGAGACCCAGTACTTC
TRBV5-1	TRBD1	TRBJ2-7	few	CASSDRAREQYF	TGCGCCAGCAGCGACAGGGCAAGAGAGCAGTACTTC
TRBV19	TRBD1	TRBJ1-2	once	CASKTGVGGYTF	TGTGCCAGTAAGACAGGGGTAGGCGGCTACACCTTC
TRBV5-5	.	TRBJ2-7	.	CASSSGGTAGYYEQYF	TGTGCCAGCAGCTCCGGAGGGACTGCAGGTTACTACGAGCAGTACTTC
TRBV5-1	TRBD1	TRBJ2-7	once	CASSSGRRQGHYEQYF	TGCGCCAGCAGCTCGGGGAGAAGACAGGGGCACTACGAGCAGTACTTC
TRBV6-6	TRBD2	TRBJ2-1	.	CASSYSLAGSGDEQFF	TGTGCCAGCAGTTACTCTCTAGCGGGGAGTGGGGATGAGCAGTTCTTC
TRBV2	.	TRBJ2-3	few	CASSWTTSDTQYF	TGTGCCAGCAGTTGGACTACCTCAGATACGCAGTATTTT
TRBV19	.	TRBJ2-5	.	CASSTSQGPKTQYF	TGTGCCAGTAGCACCTCCCAGGGGCCCAAGACCCAGTACTTC
TRBV10-3	.	TRBJ1-4	.	CAISESILGVATNEKLFF	TGTGCCATCAGTGAGTCGATCCTAGGAGTTGCAACTAATGAAAAACTGTTTTTT
TRBV5-1	TRBD2	TRBJ2-2	once	CASSNIAGVGTGELFF	TGCGCCAGCAGCAATATAGCGGGAGTAGGCACCGGGGAGCTGTTTTTT
TRBV29-1	.	TRBJ1-2	.	CSVGRGEGYGYTF	TGCAGCGTTGGTCGAGGTGAAGGCTATGGCTACACCTTC
TRBV6-4	.	TRBJ2-1	.	CASSDSSAVHEQFF	TGTGCCAGCAGTGACTCTTCCGCGGTCCATGAGCAGTTCTTC
TRBV27	.	TRBJ1-5	.	CASSYVRRVSNQPQHF	TGTGCCAGCAGTTATGTTAGGAGGGTTAGCAATCAGCCCCAGCATTTT
TRBV18	TRBD2	TRBJ2-3	once	CASSPVPAGRGTDTQYF	TGTGCCAGCTCACCAGTTCCAGCGGGGCGGGGCACAGATACGCAGTATTTT
TRBV11-3	TRBD1	TRBJ2-7	few	CASSLGQGEQYF	TGTGCCAGCAGCTTAGGACAGGGGGAGCAGTACTTC
TRBV24-1	.	TRBJ1-5	.	CATSGGRGRDSNQPQHF	TGTGCCACCAGTGGCGGCAGGGGACGGGATAGCAATCAGCCCCAGCATTTT
TRBV15	TRBD2	TRBJ2-1	.	CATSARTSDSYNEQFF	TGTGCCACCAGCGCCCGGACTAGCGACTCCTACAATGAGCAGTTCTTC
TRBV28	TRBD1	TRBJ1-2	.	CASSLTLGQDNYGYTF	TGTGCCAGCAGTTTAACCCTGGGACAGGACAACTATGGCTACACCTTC
TRBV27	.	TRBJ1-1	.	CASSPPGGRDTEAFF	TGTGCCAGCAGTCCCCCGGGGGGGAGGGACACTGAAGCTTTCTTT
TRBV5-5	.	TRBJ1-5	.	CASSFGPPTNQPQHF	TGTGCCAGCAGCTTTGGTCCCCCCACAAATCAGCCCCAGCATTTT
TRBV7-8	.	TRBJ2-1	.	CASSLARRGDEQFF	TGTGCCAGCAGCTTAGCGCGCAGGGGCGATGAGCAGTTCTTC
TRBV19	.	TRBJ2-5	few	CASGPGGETQYF	TGTGCCAGTGGACCAGGGGGGGAGACCCAGTACTTC
TRBV27	.	TRBJ1-2	.	CASSLAIGGEQGYTF	TGTGCCAGCAGTCTAGCCATCGGGGGGGAACAGGGCTACACCTTC
TRBV29-1	.	TRBJ1-2	many	CSVTANYGYTF	TGCAGCGTGACAGCTAACTATGGCTACACCTTC
TRBV11-2	TRBD2	TRBJ2-1	.	CASSPAGLAGGWGDEQFF	TGTGCCAGCAGCCCCGCGGGACTAGCGGGAGGGTGGGGGGATGAGCAGTTCTTC
TRBV7-2	TRBD2	TRBJ2-5	.	CASSPLAGGRETQYF	TGTGCCAGCAGCCCCCTAGCGGGAGGACGAGAGACCCAGTACTTC
TRBV3-1/TRBV3-2	TRBD2	TRBJ2-3	.	CASSQVLAGPTDTQYF	TGTGCCAGCAGCCAAGTCCTAGCGGGACCCACAGATACGCAGTATTTT
TRBV4-2	.	TRBJ2-7	.	CASSQEVGGGTYEQYF	TGTGCCAGCAGCCAAGAAGTTGGCGGGGGCACCTACGAGCAGTACTTC
TRBV7-6	TRBD1	TRBJ1-6	.	CASSPRTGNNSPLHF	TGTGCCAGCAGCCCCCGGACAGGGAACAATTCACCCCTCCACTTT
TRBV7-2	TRBD2	TRBJ2-3	.	CASSYPRAGGRSDTQYF	TGTGCCAGCAGCTACCCCCGAGCGGGGGGACGGTCGGATACGCAGTATTTT
TRBV7-2	TRBD2	TRBJ2-2	.	CASSLGDYFGELFF	TGTGCCAGCAGCTTAGGGGACTATTTCGGGGAGCTGTTTTTT
TRBV29-1	TRBD1	TRBJ1-1	.	CSVGQGRNTEAFF	TGCAGCGTTGGACAGGGGAGGAACACTGAAGCTTTCTTT
TRBV1	.	TRBJ1-2	.	CTSSQRQGDGYTF	TGCACCAGCAGCCAAAGACAGGGCGATGGCTACACCTTC
TRBV5-1	.	TRBJ2-1	.	CASSLAPRGAYNEQFF	TGCGCCAGCAGCTTGGCCCCCCGGGGAGCCTACAATGAGCAGTTCTTC
TRBV7-9	.	TRBJ2-2	many	CASSLAPLLDADTGELFF	TGTGCCAGCAGCTTAGCGCCGCTCCTGGATGCGGACACCGGGGAGCTGTTTTTT
TRBV5-1	TRBD2	TRBJ2-3	.	CASSLEGLAGGDTQYF	TGCGCCAGCAGCTTGGAGGGACTAGCGGGAGGGGATACGCAGTATTTT
TRBV3-1/TRBV3-2	.	TRBJ2-1	few	CASSPPQMTRANEQFF	TGTGCCAGCAGCCCGCCCCAGATGACTAGAGCCAATGAGCAGTTCTTC
TRBV6-5	TRBD1	TRBJ1-4	.	CASNQPGQNFEKLFF	TGTGCCAGCAACCAACCGGGACAGAACTTTGAAAAACTGTTTTTT
TRBV11-2	.	TRBJ1-2	.	CASSGGLGVYGYTF	TGTGCCAGCAGCGGCGGTTTAGGGGTCTATGGCTACACCTTC
TRBV5-1	.	TRBJ1-4	few	CASSLDGYEKLFF	TGCGCCAGCAGCTTGGACGGGTATGAAAAACTGTTTTTT
TRBV28	.	TRBJ2-6	.	CASSLSRPSVSGANVLTF	TGTGCCAGCAGTTTATCCAGACCCAGCGTCTCTGGGGCCAACGTCCTGACTTTC
TRBV5-1	.	TRBJ1-1	once	CASSRVANTEAFF	TGCGCCAGCAGCCGGGTGGCGAACACTGAAGCTTTCTTT
TRBV21-1	.	TRBJ2-1	.	CASSKEGGTHLRGEQFF	TGTGCCAGCAGCAAAGAGGGCGGGACTCACCTTAGGGGTGAGCAGTTCTTC